This T cell receptor (beta chain) comes out of a study of molecular identifiers for immune sequencing clone quantification. Study observations and caveats: Detection of one spiked Jurkat cell's TCR RNA reportedly worked in 980,000 or so naive cells. Over 99% of effector molecules, yet under 1% of naive-cell molecules, were held by clones above 20 RNA copies.

The CDR3 is 16 amino acids. CDR1 is LGHDT and CDR2 is YNNKEL in the germline V gene (reference sequence). V dropped 6 bases and J dropped 0; count of bases not matched to a gene: 2. A remark on this clonotype: Its specificity is unknown.

Preparation methods for the bulk TCR libraries were those previously described, with listed TCR primers. TCRdb reprocessed the PCR reads with MiXCR, giving one entry per CDR3 protein. The top ten clones hold 0.65% to 0.75% of a sample with a few hundred thousand distinct CDR3 sequences, 24% of them seen once. Sorting defined naive CD8 T cells as CD8+CD4-CCR7+CD45RA+. The chain has TRBV3-1 and TRBJ1-6; TRBD1 matches 10 bases. Sequenced input: naive CD8+ T cells from blood, with Jurkat cell RNA spiked in. Subset denoted: FACS-sorted CD8+CD4-CCR7+CD45RA+ naive T cells. This receptor was taken from a human donor in good health. Some libraries in this study had Jurkat cell RNA spiked in. CDR3: CASRGQGDSYNSPLHF. The DNA for the CDR3 is TGTGCCAGCAGAGGACAGGGGGACTCCTATAATTCACCCCTCCACTTT.